Listed below are T cell receptor beta chains from one sample, sequenced in a study of CD8+CD57+ T cells in acquired aplastic anemia. Each CDR3 protein is one row after TCRdb ran MiXCR on the reads. This table holds about 150,000 distinct CDR3 sequences, over 50% found once. The sample was sorted CD4+, CD8+, or CD8+CD57+ T cells (not recorded which) from PBMCs. These receptors all come from a human donor with aplastic anemia. CDR3s include the opening cysteine and the closing phenylalanine or tryptophan. The order of the fields is D gene, J gene, clone size, V gene, CDR3 protein, CDR3 DNA. The D gene is left open where the match is weak. The listing skips clone size in some rows; elsewhere it reads once, few, many or a size class.

D: TRBD2; J: TRBJ2-1; size: many; V: TRBV13; CDR3: CASSFRTSGGADNEQFF; DNA: TGTGCCAGCAGCTTCCGGACTAGCGGGGGGGCGGACAATGAGCAGTTCTTC
D: TRBD1; J: TRBJ2-7; size: few; V: TRBV10-3; CDR3: CASSQGQSYEQYF; DNA: TGTGCATCTTCCCAGGGACAGTCCTACGAGCAGTACTTC
D: NA; J: TRBJ1-1; size: NA; V: TRBV2; CDR3: CASSLGRGGKTEAFF; DNA: TGTGCCAGCAGTTTAGGTAGGGGGGGAAAAACTGAAGCTTTCTTT
D: NA; J: TRBJ1-1; size: many; V: TRBV20-1; CDR3: CSARDITDSVAEAFF; DNA: TGCAGTGCTAGAGATATTACCGACAGTGTCGCTGAAGCTTTCTTT
D: NA; J: TRBJ1-6; size: NA; V: TRBV7-3; CDR3: CASSSDGPNSPLHF; DNA: TGTGCCAGCAGCTCCGACGGGCCAAACTCACCCCTCCACTTT
D: NA; J: TRBJ2-3; size: NA; V: TRBV10-3; CDR3: CAITKGLTDTQYF; DNA: TGTGCCATCACGAAGGGTTTGACAGATACGCAGTATTTT
D: TRBD2; J: TRBJ2-3; size: NA; V: TRBV9; CDR3: CASSSSGGLDTQYF; DNA: TGTGCCAGCAGCTCTAGCGGGGGGTTGGATACGCAGTATTTT
D: NA; J: TRBJ2-3; size: NA; V: TRBV24-1; CDR3: CATSDPGGTDTQYF; DNA: TGTGCCACCAGTGACCCGGGAGGCACAGATACGCAGTATTTT
D: NA; J: TRBJ1-1; size: NA; V: TRBV20-1; CDR3: CSASGNMNTEAFF; DNA: TGCAGTGCTAGCGGCAACATGAACACTGAAGCTTTCTTT
D: NA; J: TRBJ1-2; size: NA; V: TRBV15; CDR3: CATSSRRNSEGYTF; DNA: TGTGCCACCAGCTCAAGGAGGAACAGTGAGGGCTACACCTTC
D: TRBD1; J: TRBJ1-3; size: NA; V: TRBV15; CDR3: CATSTGQGAGNTIYF; DNA: TGTGCCACCAGCACAGGACAGGGGGCTGGAAACACCATATATTTT
D: TRBD1; J: TRBJ1-1; size: NA; V: TRBV9; CDR3: CASSIDSTGQRNTEAFF; DNA: TGTGCCAGCAGCATAGACTCTACGGGACAGAGAAACACTGAAGCTTTCTTT
D: TRBD1; J: TRBJ1-2; size: NA; V: TRBV6-4; CDR3: CASMTKDRGGYGYTF; DNA: TGTGCCAGCATGACGAAAGACAGGGGCGGCTATGGCTACACCTTC
D: NA; J: TRBJ1-2; size: once; V: TRBV7-9; CDR3: CASSDGGTF; DNA: TGTGCCAGCAGCGACGGGGGCACCTTC
D: NA; J: TRBJ1-1; size: NA; V: TRBV7-3; CDR3: CASSPVGNTEAFF; DNA: TGTGCCAGCAGCCCCGTCGGAAACACTGAAGCTTTCTTT
D: NA; J: TRBJ2-7; size: NA; V: TRBV7-9; CDR3: CASSYNSYEQYF; DNA: TGTGCCAGCAGTTACAACTCCTACGAGCAGTACTTC
D: NA; J: TRBJ1-1; size: NA; V: TRBV19; CDR3: CASSIGQVNEAFF; DNA: TGTGCCAGTAGTATAGGACAGGTGAATGAAGCTTTCTTT
D: NA; J: TRBJ1-6; size: few; V: TRBV2; CDR3: CASSVTGPHNSPLHF; DNA: TGTGCCAGCAGTGTTACAGGACCTCATAATTCACCCCTCCACTTT
D: NA; J: TRBJ2-4; size: NA; V: TRBV7-2; CDR3: CASSYFSIQYF; DNA: TGTGCCAGCAGTTACTTTTCCATTCAGTACTTC
D: NA; J: TRBJ1-4; size: many; V: TRBV7-8; CDR3: CASTQGGAEKLFF; DNA: TGTGCCAGCACGCAAGGGGGGGCTGAAAAACTGTTTTTT
D: NA; J: TRBJ2-7; size: many; V: TRBV9; CDR3: CASSAGTWGSYEQYF; DNA: TGTGCCAGCAGCGCCGGGACTTGGGGCAGCTACGAGCAGTACTTC
D: TRBD2; J: TRBJ2-7; size: NA; V: TRBV20-1; CDR3: CSATPSGRTAEQYF; DNA: TGCAGTGCTACCCCTAGCGGGAGGACGGCCGAGCAGTACTTC
D: TRBD1; J: TRBJ1-2; size: once; V: TRBV6-2/TRBV6-3; CDR3: CASSYSGHPRDRVYGYTF; DNA: TGTGCCAGCAGTTACTCAGGGCACCCCCGGGACAGGGTTTATGGCTACACCTTC
D: TRBD2; J: TRBJ2-7; size: few; V: TRBV29-1; CDR3: CSVVGLAGSYEQYF; DNA: TGCAGCGTTGTGGGTCTAGCGGGTTCCTACGAGCAGTACTTC
D: NA; J: TRBJ2-3; size: many; V: TRBV5-6; CDR3: CASSSAGAVDTQYF; DNA: TGTGCCAGCAGCTCGGCAGGGGCTGTTGATACGCAGTATTTT
D: NA; J: TRBJ2-3; size: NA; V: TRBV25-1; CDR3: CASSEFEGRGVADTQYF; DNA: TGTGCCAGCAGTGAATTCGAGGGACGGGGAGTCGCAGATACGCAGTATTTT
D: NA; J: TRBJ1-1; size: NA; V: TRBV20-1; CDR3: CSARESTEAFF; DNA: TGCAGTGCTAGAGAGTCCACGGAAGCTTTCTTT
D: NA; J: TRBJ2-7; size: NA; V: TRBV24-1; CDR3: CATSAGYEQYF; DNA: TGTGCCACCAGTGCTGGATACGAGCAGTACTTC
D: TRBD2; J: TRBJ2-7; size: NA; V: TRBV20-1; CDR3: CSARASPGLADHEQYF; DNA: TGCAGTGCTAGAGCCTCCCCGGGACTAGCGGACCACGAGCAGTACTTC
D: NA; J: TRBJ2-1; size: many; V: TRBV7-6; CDR3: CASSLVPGVNEQFF; DNA: TGTGCCAGCAGCTTAGTTCCAGGGGTTAATGAGCAGTTCTTC
D: TRBD2; J: TRBJ2-5; size: NA; V: TRBV6-5; CDR3: CASSYSFDAGGAQETQYF; DNA: TGTGCCAGCAGTTACTCTTTCGATGCGGGGGGGGCCCAAGAGACCCAGTACTTC
D: TRBD1; J: TRBJ1-2; size: NA; V: TRBV29-1; CDR3: CSASGTGGNYGYTF; DNA: TGCAGCGCTTCAGGGACAGGCGGAAACTATGGCTACACCTTC
D: NA; J: TRBJ1-2; size: many; V: TRBV2; CDR3: CATRKSRDPGYTF; DNA: TGTGCCACACGCAAATCACGGGACCCTGGCTACACCTTC
D: NA; J: TRBJ1-2; size: few; V: TRBV27; CDR3: CASSLFPQGQGNYGYTF; DNA: TGTGCCAGCAGTTTATTCCCGCAGGGCCAAGGAAACTATGGCTACACCTTC
D: TRBD2; J: TRBJ2-1; size: many; V: TRBV5-4; CDR3: CASSLEGRGSYNEQFF; DNA: TGTGCCAGCAGCTTGGAGGGGAGGGGTTCATACAATGAGCAGTTCTTC
D: TRBD2; J: TRBJ2-1; size: few; V: TRBV5-1; CDR3: CASSLERGGSYNEQFF; DNA: TGCGCCAGCAGCTTAGAGCGGGGGGGCTCCTACAATGAGCAGTTCTTC
D: NA; J: TRBJ2-2; size: once; V: TRBV25-1; CDR3: CASSGGGDTGELFF; DNA: TGTGCCAGCAGTGGGGGCGGGGACACCGGGGAGCTGTTTTTT
D: TRBD1; J: TRBJ1-2; size: once; V: TRBV20-1; CDR3: CSAPTPGTGGGYTF; DNA: TGCAGTGCGCCGACCCCTGGGACAGGAGGTGGCTACACCTTC
D: NA; J: TRBJ2-3; size: NA; V: TRBV24-1; CDR3: CAIRSGAGDTQYF; DNA: TGTGCCATCCGTTCAGGGGCGGGAGATACGCAGTATTTT
D: TRBD1; J: TRBJ2-2; size: many; V: TRBV4-1; CDR3: CASSRRDRDTGELFF; DNA: TGCGCCAGCAGCCGCCGGGACAGGGACACCGGGGAGCTGTTTTTT
D: TRBD2; J: TRBJ2-3; size: NA; V: TRBV20-1; CDR3: CSARASGGTDTQYF; DNA: TGCAGTGCTAGAGCTAGCGGGGGGACAGATACGCAGTATTTT
D: NA; J: TRBJ1-1; size: many; V: TRBV19; CDR3: CASSIVEVTGIMNTEAFF; DNA: TGTGCCAGTAGTATAGTTGAGGTGACAGGAATCATGAACACTGAAGCTTTCTTT
D: NA; J: TRBJ2-5; size: NA; V: TRBV7-6; CDR3: CASSLGGQGQETQYF; DNA: TGTGCCAGCAGCTTAGGGGGACAAGGCCAAGAGACCCAGTACTTC
D: TRBD1; J: TRBJ1-2; size: NA; V: TRBV29-1; CDR3: CSVVTGGYYGYTF; DNA: TGCAGCGTTGTTACAGGGGGGTACTATGGCTACACCTTC
D: TRBD1; J: TRBJ2-2; size: NA; V: TRBV4-3; CDR3: CASSQERTGIIGELFF; DNA: TGCGCCAGCAGCCAAGAAAGGACAGGGATCATCGGGGAGCTGTTTTTT
D: NA; J: TRBJ1-6; size: NA; V: TRBV2; CDR3: CASSVRAMSSPLHF; DNA: TGTGCCAGCAGTGTCAGGGCAATGAGTTCACCCCTCCACTTT
D: NA; J: TRBJ2-5; size: NA; V: TRBV12-3/TRBV12-4; CDR3: CASSFYRGETQYF; DNA: TGTGCCAGCAGTTTTTACCGGGGTGAGACCCAGTACTTC
D: NA; J: TRBJ1-2; size: many; V: TRBV6-1; CDR3: CASSWTREVLDGYGYTF; DNA: TGTGCCAGCAGTTGGACTAGGGAGGTTTTGGATGGCTATGGCTACACCTTC
D: NA; J: TRBJ2-6; size: NA; V: TRBV7-8; CDR3: CASRLGGANVLTF; DNA: TGTGCCAGCAGGTTGGGGGGGGCCAACGTCCTGACTTTC
D: TRBD2; J: TRBJ2-7; size: few; V: TRBV2; CDR3: CASRGRAYEQYF; DNA: TGTGCCAGCAGAGGGAGGGCCTACGAGCAGTACTTC
D: NA; J: TRBJ2-1; size: few; V: TRBV10-3; CDR3: CAISPDNEQFF; DNA: TGTGCCATCAGCCCCGACAATGAGCAGTTCTTC
D: NA; J: TRBJ1-5; size: NA; V: TRBV10-2; CDR3: CASSELSSNQPQHF; DNA: TGCGCCAGCAGTGAGCTGAGTAGCAATCAGCCCCAGCATTTT
D: TRBD1; J: TRBJ2-5; size: once; V: TRBV24-1; CDR3: CASSGTGGRETQYF; DNA: TGTGCCAGCAGTGGGACAGGGGGCCGGGAGACCCAGTACTTC
D: NA; J: TRBJ2-3; size: NA; V: TRBV11-1; CDR3: CASGLGGWETDTQYF; DNA: TGTGCCAGCGGCTTAGGCGGTTGGGAGACAGATACGCAGTATTTT
D: TRBD1; J: TRBJ1-2; size: NA; V: TRBV3-1; CDR3: CASSEKGRGLGYTF; DNA: TGTGCCAGCAGTGAGAAGGGCAGGGGGCTTGGCTACACCTTC
D: NA; J: TRBJ1-1; size: few; V: TRBV10-1; CDR3: CASSEGQTLRAFF; DNA: TGCGCCAGCAGTGAAGGGCAGACCCTGAGGGCTTTCTTT
D: NA; J: TRBJ1-3; size: once; V: TRBV6-1; CDR3: CASSEERGVAGNTIYF; DNA: TGTGCCAGCAGTGAAGAGAGGGGGGTAGCGGGAAACACCATATATTTT
D: NA; J: TRBJ2-1; size: many; V: TRBV11-2; CDR3: CASSPGGDLRNEQFF; DNA: TGTGCCAGCAGCCCGGGCGGGGACCTCCGCAATGAGCAGTTCTTC
D: TRBD1; J: TRBJ2-1; size: many; V: TRBV11-1; CDR3: CASSGQGSSYNEQFF; DNA: TGTGCCAGCAGCGGACAGGGGAGCTCCTACAATGAGCAGTTCTTC